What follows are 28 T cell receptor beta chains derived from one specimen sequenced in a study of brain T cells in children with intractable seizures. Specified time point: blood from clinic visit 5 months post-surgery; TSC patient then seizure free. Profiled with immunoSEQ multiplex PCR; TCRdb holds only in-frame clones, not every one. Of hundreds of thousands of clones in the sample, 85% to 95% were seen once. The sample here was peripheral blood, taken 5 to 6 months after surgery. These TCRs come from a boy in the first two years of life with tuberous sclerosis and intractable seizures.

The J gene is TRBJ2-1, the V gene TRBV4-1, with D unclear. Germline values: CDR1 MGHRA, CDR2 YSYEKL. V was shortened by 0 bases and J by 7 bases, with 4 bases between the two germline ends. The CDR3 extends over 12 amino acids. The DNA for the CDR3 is TGCGCCAGCAGCCAAGACAGGAATGAGCAGTTCTTC. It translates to CASSQDRNEQFF.

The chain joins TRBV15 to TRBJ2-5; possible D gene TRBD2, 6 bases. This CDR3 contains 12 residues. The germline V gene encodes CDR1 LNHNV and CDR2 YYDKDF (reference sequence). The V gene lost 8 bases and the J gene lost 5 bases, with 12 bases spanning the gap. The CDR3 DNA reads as TGTGCCACCGGAGGGTTTAGCGAGACCCAGTACTTC. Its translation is CATGGFSETQYF.

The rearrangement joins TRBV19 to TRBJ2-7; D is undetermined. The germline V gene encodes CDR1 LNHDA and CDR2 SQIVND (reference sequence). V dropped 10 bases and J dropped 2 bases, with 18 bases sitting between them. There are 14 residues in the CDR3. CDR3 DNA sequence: TGTGCCACCGAAGCCACGGACCATCCCTACGAGCAGTACTTC. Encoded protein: CATEATDHPYEQYF.

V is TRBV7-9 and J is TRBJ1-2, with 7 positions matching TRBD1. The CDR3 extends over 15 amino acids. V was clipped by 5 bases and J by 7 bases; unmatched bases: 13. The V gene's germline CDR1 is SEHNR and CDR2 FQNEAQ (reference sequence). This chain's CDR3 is CASSQGDSRRSGYTF. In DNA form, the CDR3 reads TGTGCCAGCAGCCAGGGGGACTCACGCCGCTCTGGCTACACCTTC.

This chain's CDR3 is CASTRGAEQYF. In DNA form, the CDR3 reads TGTGCCAGCACTAGGGGGGCGGAGCAGTACTTC. V and J are TRBV6-5 and TRBJ2-7; either TRBD1 or TRBD2 may supply D (6 bases each). The germline V and J ends were trimmed by 7 bases and 7 bases, with 11 bases remaining between them. CDR1 MNHEY and CDR2 SVGAGI come from the germline V gene. The CDR3 runs to 11 residues.

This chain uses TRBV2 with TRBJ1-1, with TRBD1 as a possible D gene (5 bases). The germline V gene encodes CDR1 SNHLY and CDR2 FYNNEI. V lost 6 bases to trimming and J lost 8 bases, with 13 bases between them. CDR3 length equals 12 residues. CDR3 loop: CASREMTAEAFF. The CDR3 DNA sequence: TGTGCCAGCAGAGAGATGACAGCCGAAGCTTTCTTT.

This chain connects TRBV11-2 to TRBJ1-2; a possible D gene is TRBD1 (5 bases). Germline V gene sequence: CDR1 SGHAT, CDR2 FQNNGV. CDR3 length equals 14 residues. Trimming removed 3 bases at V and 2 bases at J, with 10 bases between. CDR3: CASSLGPLNYGYTF. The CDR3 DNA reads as TGTGCCAGCAGCTTGGGACCGTTAAACTATGGCTACACCTTC.

The CDR3: CASSFTRDSYGYTF. CDR3 sequence (DNA): TGCGCCAGCAGCTTTACCCGGGACAGCTATGGCTACACCTTC. The chain links TRBV5-1 to TRBJ1-2, with 7 nucleotides matching TRBD1. CDR1 is SGHRS and CDR2 is YFSETQ in the germline V gene. This CDR3 region has 14 residues. V was pared by 2 bases and J by 4 bases, with 5 bases of the junction left unmatched.

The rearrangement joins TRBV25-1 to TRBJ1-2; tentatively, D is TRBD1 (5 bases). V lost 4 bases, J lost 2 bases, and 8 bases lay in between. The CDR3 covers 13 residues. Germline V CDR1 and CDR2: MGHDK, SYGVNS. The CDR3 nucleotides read TGTGCCAGCAGTGCGGGGACCAACTATGGCTACACCTTC. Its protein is CASSAGTNYGYTF.

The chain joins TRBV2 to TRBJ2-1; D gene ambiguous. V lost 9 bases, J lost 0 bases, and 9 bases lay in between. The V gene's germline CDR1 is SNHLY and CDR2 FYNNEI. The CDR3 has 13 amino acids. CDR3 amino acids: CARSRSSYNEQFF. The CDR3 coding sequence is TGTGCCAGGAGCCGGAGCTCCTACAATGAGCAGTTCTTC. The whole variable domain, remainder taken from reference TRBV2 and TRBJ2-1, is EPEVTQTPSHQVTQMGQEVILRCVPISNHLYFYWYRQILGQKVEFLVSFYNNEISEKSEIFDDQFSVERPDGSNFTLKIRSTKLEDSAMYFCARSRSSYNEQFFGPGTRLTVL.

The CDR3 loop is CASSEVRNYGYTF. The DNA of the CDR3 is TGTGCCAGCAGTGAAGTCCGAAACTATGGCTACACCTTC. V usage is TRBV6-1 and J usage is TRBJ1-2; D remains unclear. Trimming shortened V by 1 base and J by 2 bases, and 5 bases separated the two germline ends. CDR3 size: 13 residues. From germline, CDR1 is MNHNS and CDR2 SASEGT.

The chain's CDR3 is CASSVGLSYNSPLHF. The CDR3 nucleotides read TGTGCCAGCAGCGTAGGCCTGTCTTATAATTCACCCCTCCACTTT. The rearrangement joins TRBV9 to TRBJ1-6; no clear D. The germline V gene encodes CDR1 SGDLS and CDR2 YYNGEE. This CDR3 is 15 amino acids long. The ends were cut back, 0 bases at V and 4 bases at J, with 8 bases in the middle. Full variable domain (rest looked up from reference TRBV9 and TRBJ1-6): DSGVTQTPKHLITATGQRVTLRCSPRSGDLSVYWYQQSLDQGLQFLIQYYNGEERAKGNILERFSAQQFPDLHSELNLSSLELGDSALYFCASSVGLSYNSPLHFGNGTRLTVT.

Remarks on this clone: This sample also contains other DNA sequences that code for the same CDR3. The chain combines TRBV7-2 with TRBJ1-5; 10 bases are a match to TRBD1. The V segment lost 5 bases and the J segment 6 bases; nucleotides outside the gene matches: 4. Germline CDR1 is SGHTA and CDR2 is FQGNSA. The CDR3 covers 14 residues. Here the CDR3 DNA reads TGTGCCAGCAGCACGAGACAGGGGGCTCAGCCCCAGCATTTT. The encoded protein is CASSTRQGAQPQHF. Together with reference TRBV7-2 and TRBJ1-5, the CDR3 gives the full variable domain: GAGVSQSPSNKVTEKGKDVELRCDPISGHTALYWYRQSLGQGLEFLIYFQGNSAPDKSGLPSDRFSAERTGGSVSTLTIQRTQQEDSAVYLCASSTRQGAQPQHFGDGTRLSIL.

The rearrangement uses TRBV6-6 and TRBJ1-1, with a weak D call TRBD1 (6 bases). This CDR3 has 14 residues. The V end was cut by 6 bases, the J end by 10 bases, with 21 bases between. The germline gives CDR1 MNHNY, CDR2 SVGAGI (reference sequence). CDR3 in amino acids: CASRYRDNGVRAFF. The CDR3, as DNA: TGTGCCAGCAGATACAGGGACAACGGGGTGAGAGCTTTCTTT.

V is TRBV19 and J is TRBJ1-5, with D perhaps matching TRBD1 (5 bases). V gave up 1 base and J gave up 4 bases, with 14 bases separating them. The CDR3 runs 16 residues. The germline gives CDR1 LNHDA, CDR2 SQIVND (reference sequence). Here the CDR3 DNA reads TGTGCCAGTAGTATAGTTACCGGGACGGGGAATCAGCCCCAGCATTTT. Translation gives CASSIVTGTGNQPQHF.

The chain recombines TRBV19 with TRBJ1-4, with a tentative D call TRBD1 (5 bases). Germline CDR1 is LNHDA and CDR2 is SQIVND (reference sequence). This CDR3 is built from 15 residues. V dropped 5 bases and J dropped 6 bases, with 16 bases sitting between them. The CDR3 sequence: CASSSRPPGDEKLFF. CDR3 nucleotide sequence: TGTGCCAGTAGTTCGCGTCCCCCGGGGGATGAAAAACTGTTTTTT.

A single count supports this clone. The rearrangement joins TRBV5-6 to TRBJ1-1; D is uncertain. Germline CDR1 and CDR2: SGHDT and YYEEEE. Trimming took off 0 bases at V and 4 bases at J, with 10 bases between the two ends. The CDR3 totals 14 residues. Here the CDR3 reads CASSLAGEGTEAFF. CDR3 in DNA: TGTGCCAGCAGCTTGGCCGGTGAGGGCACTGAAGCTTTCTTT.

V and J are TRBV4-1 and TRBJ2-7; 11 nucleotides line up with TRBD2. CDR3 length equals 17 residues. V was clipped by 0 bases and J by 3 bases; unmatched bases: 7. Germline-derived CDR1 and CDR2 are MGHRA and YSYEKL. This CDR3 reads CASSQEDLAGGFYEQYF. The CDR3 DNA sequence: TGCGCCAGCAGCCAAGAGGATCTAGCGGGAGGATTCTACGAGCAGTACTTC.

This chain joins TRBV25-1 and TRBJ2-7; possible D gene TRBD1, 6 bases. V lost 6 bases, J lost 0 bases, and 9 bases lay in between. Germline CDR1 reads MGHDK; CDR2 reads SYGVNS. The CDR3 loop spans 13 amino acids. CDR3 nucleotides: TGTGCCAGCAGGATGGACAGCTCCTACGAGCAGTACTTC. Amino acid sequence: CASRMDSSYEQYF.

CDR3 loop: CSVEERTRGVYGYTF. The DNA of the CDR3 is TGCAGCGTTGAGGAGCGGACAAGAGGCGTCTATGGCTACACCTTC. The chain links TRBV29-1 to TRBJ1-2, with D maybe TRBD1 (5 bases). Germline-derived CDR1 and CDR2 are SQVTM and ANQGSEA. This CDR3 spans 15 amino acids. Trimming removed 3 bases from V and 4 bases from J, with 18 bases in between.

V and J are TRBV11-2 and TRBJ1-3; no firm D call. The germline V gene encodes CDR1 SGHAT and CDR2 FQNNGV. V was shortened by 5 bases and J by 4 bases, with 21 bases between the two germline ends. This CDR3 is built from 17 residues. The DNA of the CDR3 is TGTGCCAGCAGCCCCACCGGAGCCTTGATCAGCGGAAACACCATATATTTT. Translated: CASSPTGALISGNTIYF. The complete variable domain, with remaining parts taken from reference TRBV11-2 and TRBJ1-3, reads EAGVAQSPRYKIIEKRQSVAFWCNPISGHATLYWYQQILGQGPKLLIQFQNNGVVDDSQLPKDRFSAERLKGVDSTLKIQPAKLEDSAVYLCASSPTGALISGNTIYFGEGSWLTVV.

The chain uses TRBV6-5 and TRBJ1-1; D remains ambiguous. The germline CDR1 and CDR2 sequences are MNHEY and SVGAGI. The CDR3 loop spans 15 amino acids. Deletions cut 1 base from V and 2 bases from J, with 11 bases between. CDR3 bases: TGTGCCAGCAGTTACTTAACAGAACCCAACACTGAAGCTTTCTTT. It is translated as CASSYLTEPNTEAFF.

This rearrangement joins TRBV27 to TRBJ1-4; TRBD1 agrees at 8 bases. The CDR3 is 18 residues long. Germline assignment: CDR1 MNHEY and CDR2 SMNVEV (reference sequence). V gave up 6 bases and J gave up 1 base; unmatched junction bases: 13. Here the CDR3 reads CASRRQGYNLGTNEKLFF. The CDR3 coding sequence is TGTGCCAGCAGGCGACAGGGGTATAATTTGGGAACTAATGAAAAACTGTTTTTT.

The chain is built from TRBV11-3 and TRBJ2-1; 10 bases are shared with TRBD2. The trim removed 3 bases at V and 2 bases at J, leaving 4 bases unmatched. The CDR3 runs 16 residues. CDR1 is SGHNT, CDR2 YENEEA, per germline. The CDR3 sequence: CASSFGLAGAYNEQFF. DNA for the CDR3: TGTGCCAGCAGCTTTGGCCTAGCGGGGGCCTACAATGAGCAGTTCTTC.

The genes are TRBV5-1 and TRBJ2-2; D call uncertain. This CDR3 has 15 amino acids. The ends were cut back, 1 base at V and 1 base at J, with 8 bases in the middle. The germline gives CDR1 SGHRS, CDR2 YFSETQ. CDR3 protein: CASSLTEVNTGELFF. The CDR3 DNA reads TGCGCCAGCAGCTTGACTGAAGTGAACACCGGGGAGCTGTTTTTT.

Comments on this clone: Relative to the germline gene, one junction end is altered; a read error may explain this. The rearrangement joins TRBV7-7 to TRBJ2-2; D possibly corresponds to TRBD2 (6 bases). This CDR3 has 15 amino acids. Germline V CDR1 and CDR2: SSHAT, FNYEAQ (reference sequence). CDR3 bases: TGTGCTAGCAGCTCGGGAGATCCGTCCACCGGGGAGCTGTTTTTT. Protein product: CASSSGDPSTGELFF.

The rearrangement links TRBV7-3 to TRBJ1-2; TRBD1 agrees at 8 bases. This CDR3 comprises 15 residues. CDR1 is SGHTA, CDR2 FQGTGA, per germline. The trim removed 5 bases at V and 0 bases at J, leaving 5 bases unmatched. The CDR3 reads CASSPDRVTNYGYTF. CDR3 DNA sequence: TGTGCCAGCAGCCCGGACAGGGTAACTAACTATGGCTACACCTTC.

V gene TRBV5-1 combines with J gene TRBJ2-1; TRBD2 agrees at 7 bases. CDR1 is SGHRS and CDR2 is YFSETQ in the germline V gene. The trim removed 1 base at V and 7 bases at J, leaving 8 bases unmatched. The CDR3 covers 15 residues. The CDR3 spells CASSLSRGRDNEQFF. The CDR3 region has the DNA TGCGCCAGCAGCTTGAGCCGCGGGAGAGATAATGAGCAGTTCTTC.